Below, 3 T cell receptor beta chains from the same sample are listed, as sequenced in a study of OX40 agonist ivuxolimab in advanced cancers. Sequenced by immunoSEQ multiplex PCR; TCRdb stores in-frame clones only, minus some. Among over 50,000 clones listed, roughly 84% were seen once. This sample comprised CD4+ or CD8+ T cells sorted from blood, obtained in a trial of the OX40 agonist ivuxolimab. Receptor source: an adult with an advanced solid tumor such as melanoma, head and neck, liver or kidney cancer.

The CDR3 sequence: CASSFYSGKSYEQYF. The CDR3 DNA is TGTGCCAGCAGCTTTTATTCCGGGAAGTCCTACGAGCAGTACTTC. This chain links TRBV5-4 with TRBJ2-7, with D possibly TRBD2 on 5 matching bases. CDR3 size: 15 residues. Germline V CDR1 and CDR2: SGHNT, YYREEE (reference sequence). V shed 2 bases and J shed 1 base, with 13 bases lying between them.

The chain combines TRBV9 with TRBJ1-2; 9 positions match TRBD1. CDR3 length equals 14 residues. Per the germline V gene, CDR1 is SGDLS and CDR2 is YYNGEE. V lost 0 bases, J lost 4 bases, and 1 base stayed unmatched. The CDR3 DNA follows: TGTGCCAGCAGCGTAGAGGACAGGGGCTATGGCTACACCTTC. This codes for CASSVEDRGYGYTF.

The chain couples TRBV5-1 to TRBJ1-5, with a weak D call TRBD1 (6 bases). V was shortened by 0 bases and J by 7 bases, with 14 bases between the two germline ends. The CDR3 sequence is 15 residues long. Germline loops: CDR1 SGHRS, CDR2 YFSETQ. The chain's CDR3 is CASSLAGGRGQPQHF. The CDR3 region has the DNA TGCGCCAGCAGCTTGGCCGGGGGCAGAGGGCAGCCCCAGCATTTT.